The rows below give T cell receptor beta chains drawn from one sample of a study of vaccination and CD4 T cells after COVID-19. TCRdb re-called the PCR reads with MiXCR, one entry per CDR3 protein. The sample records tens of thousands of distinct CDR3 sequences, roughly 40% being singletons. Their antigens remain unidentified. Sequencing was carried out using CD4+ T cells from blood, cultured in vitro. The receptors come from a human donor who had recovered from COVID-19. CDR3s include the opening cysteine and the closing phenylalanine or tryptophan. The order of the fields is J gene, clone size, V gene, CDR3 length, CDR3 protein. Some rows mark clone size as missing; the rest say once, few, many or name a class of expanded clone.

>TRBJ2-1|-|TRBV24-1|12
CATSDGVNEQFF
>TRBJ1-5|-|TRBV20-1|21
CSARDFFSRQGDLPSNQPQHF
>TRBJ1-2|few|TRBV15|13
CATSPGLPYGYTF
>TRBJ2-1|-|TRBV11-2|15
CASSETSGVYNEQFF
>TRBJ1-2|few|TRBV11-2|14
CATRQGNGLDGYTF
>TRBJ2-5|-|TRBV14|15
CASSRGTGLQETQYF
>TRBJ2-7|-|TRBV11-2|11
CASSSLDEQYF
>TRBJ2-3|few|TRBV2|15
CASSVGTGGADTQYF
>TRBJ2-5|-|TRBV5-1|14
CASSLMDSGETQYF
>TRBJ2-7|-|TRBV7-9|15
CASSGPGQGVLLRDF
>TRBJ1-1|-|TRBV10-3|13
CALRDRLNTEAFF
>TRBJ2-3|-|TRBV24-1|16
CATSDWGQGGVDTQYF
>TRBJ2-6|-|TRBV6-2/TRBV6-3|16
CASSLIRTAGANVLTF
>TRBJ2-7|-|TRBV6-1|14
CASSRPRDSYEQYF
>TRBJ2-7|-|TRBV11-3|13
CASSTHPFYEQYF